The 27 T cell receptor beta chains below were found in one sample sequenced in a study of cytomegalovirus exposure and HLA in healthy donors. PCR was performed using 60 Vbeta and 13 Jbeta primers. Generated by immunoSEQ multiplex PCR, the TCRdb table keeps only in-frame clones and is missing some. Seen here are about 120,000 clones, 79% observed once, and the top ten hold 3.5% to 4.5%. Sequencing was performed on PBMCs. The origin of the receptors is a man aged 25-45 years in good health and CMV-seropositive.

This clone was seen a few times. The chain recombines TRBV7-3 with TRBJ2-5, with D perhaps TRBD2 (5 bases). The germline V gene has CDR1 SGHTA and CDR2 FQGTGA. V gave up 1 base and J gave up 5 bases, with 14 bases separating them. The CDR3 has 15 residues. CDR3 amino acids: CASSLMAGPYETQYF. CDR3 coding DNA: TGTGCCAGCAGCTTAATGGCGGGCCCATATGAGACCCAGTACTTC.

The chain uses TRBV6-1 and TRBJ2-7; the match to TRBD2 covers 10 bases. This CDR3 has 15 residues. The J segment lost 4 bases and the V segment lost 4 bases, leaving 7 bases of the junction unmatched. Germline CDR1 and CDR2: MNHNS and SASEGT. The CDR3 bases are TGTGCCAGCAGTGTCGCGGGACTAGCGCCGTACGAGCAGTACTTC. Residues: CASSVAGLAPYEQYF.

The J gene is TRBJ2-3, the V gene TRBV11-2; 7 positions match TRBD2. Trimming removed 1 base from V and 3 bases from J; junction bases left unmatched: 4. CDR3 length: 15 residues. CDR1 SGHAT and CDR2 FQNNGV come from the germline V gene. The CDR3 here is CASSLGGTTTDTQYF. The CDR3 DNA follows: TGTGCCAGCAGCTTAGGCGGGACTACAACAGATACGCAGTATTTT.

Here the CDR3 DNA reads TGTGCCAGCAGTTTTCGGACGGGATCCTACGAGCAGTACTTC. This codes for CASSFRTGSYEQYF. This chain uses TRBV27 with TRBJ2-7; D possibly corresponds to TRBD2 (5 bases). The CDR3 covers 14 residues. Trimming cost V 3 bases and J 1 base, with 10 bases left between them. Germline loops: CDR1 MNHEY, CDR2 SMNVEV (reference sequence).

This chain joins TRBV6-4 and TRBJ1-1, with D unresolved. Per the germline V gene, CDR1 is MRHNA and CDR2 is SNTAGT. This CDR3 is 18 amino acids long. The V end lost 4 bases, the J end lost 6 bases, and 27 bases lay between the germline ends. The chain's CDR3 is CASSGSPLEGWEKAEAFF. The CDR3, as DNA: TGTGCCAGCAGTGGGTCCCCCCTCGAAGGGTGGGAGAAAGCTGAAGCTTTCTTT.

The chain employs TRBV5-8 and TRBJ1-1; D is possibly TRBD1 (6 bases). The CDR3 totals 12 residues. Trimming shortened V by 3 bases and J by 5 bases, and 8 bases separated the two germline ends. CDR1 and CDR2 (germline): SGHTS, YDEGEE. The chain's CDR3 is CASSYRVTEAFF. As DNA, the CDR3 is TGTGCCAGCAGCTACAGGGTGACTGAAGCTTTCTTT.

The rearrangement joins TRBV4-2 to TRBJ1-4, with D perhaps TRBD1 (5 bases). Germline assignment: CDR1 LGHNA and CDR2 YNFKEQ. This CDR3 has 15 amino acids. Trimming cost V 2 bases and J 4 bases, with 11 bases left between them. The CDR3 DNA is TGTGCCAGCAGCCAAATACAGGCGAATAATGAAAAACTGTTTTTT. Protein product: CASSQIQANNEKLFF.

The chain joins TRBV7-6 to TRBJ2-5; 13 nucleotides line up with TRBD2. V gave up 6 bases and J gave up 1 base; unmatched junction bases: 2. Germline V lookup: CDR1 SGHVS, CDR2 FNYEAQ. The CDR3 covers 15 residues. In DNA, the CDR3 is TGTGCCAGCAGACGACTAGCGGGGGGCCAAGAGACCCAGTACTTC. This encodes CASRRLAGGQETQYF. Supplemented by reference TRBV7-6 and TRBJ2-5, the full variable domain reads GAGVSQSPRYKVTKRGQDVALRCDPISGHVSLYWYRQALGQGPEFLTYFNYEAQQDKSGLPNDRFSAERPEGSISTLTIQRTEQRDSAMYRCASRRLAGGQETQYFGPGTRLLVL.

CDR3 loop: CACKGGRLNTEAFF. Here the CDR3 DNA reads TGTGCCTGTAAGGGAGGCAGATTGAACACTGAAGCTTTCTTT. The chain is built from TRBV30 and TRBJ1-1, with D hard to call. V gave up 6 bases and J gave up 0 bases, with 14 bases separating them. This CDR3 region has 14 residues. CDR1 and CDR2 from the germline V gene are GTSNPN and SVGIG (reference sequence).

The rearrangement joins TRBV18 to TRBJ1-4, with a possible D match to TRBD1 (5 bases). V lost 3 bases, J lost 7 bases, and 15 bases lay in between. Per germline, CDR1 KGHSH and CDR2 LQKENI. The CDR3 loop spans 15 amino acids. The CDR3 sequence is CASSPGAGYAEKLFF. The CDR3 DNA follows: TGTGCCAGCTCACCTGGCGCAGGGTATGCTGAAAAACTGTTTTTT.

V and J are TRBV4-3 and TRBJ1-1; TRBD1 is a possible D gene (5 bases). This CDR3 is 15 amino acids long. V lost 0 bases and J lost 2, with 10 bases in between. The germline gives CDR1 LGHNA, CDR2 YSLEER. In DNA, the CDR3 is TGCGCCAGCAGCCAAGATCATGACAGCAACACTGAAGCTTTCTTT. This translates into CASSQDHDSNTEAFF.

The chain joins TRBV4-3 to TRBJ2-1, with a possible D match to TRBD2 (6 bases). Deletions cut 0 bases from V and 7 bases from J, with 22 bases between. Germline V gene sequence: CDR1 LGHNA, CDR2 YSLEER. CDR3 length: 18 residues. The DNA of the CDR3 is TGCGCCAGCAGCCAAGATTGGGCTAGCGCAGGGCCGAGGAATGAGCAGTTCTTC. Translated: CASSQDWASAGPRNEQFF.

The V and J genes are TRBV2 and TRBJ1-2, with 7 bases lining up with TRBD1. The CDR3 is made up of 15 amino acids. The V gene's germline CDR1 is SNHLY and CDR2 FYNNEI. Trimming at V came to 4 bases and at J to 8 bases, leaving 13 bases not matched to a gene. CDR3 DNA: TGTGCCAGCAGTGGCCGTCTAAGGACAGGTAGAGGCTACACCTTC. Its translation is CASSGRLRTGRGYTF.

This clone has more than one count but fewer than ten. This sequence joins TRBV4-3 and TRBJ2-3; D might be TRBD2 (6 bases). CDR1 and CDR2 (germline): LGHNA, YSLEER. The ends were cut back, 3 bases at V and 4 bases at J, with 11 bases in the middle. The length of the CDR3 is 14 residues. The chain's CDR3 is CASSHRTNADTQYF. CDR3 sequence (DNA): TGCGCCAGCAGCCACAGGACTAACGCAGATACGCAGTATTTT.

The chain has TRBV4-1 and TRBJ2-1; D perhaps matches TRBD2 (7 bases). V was shortened by 0 bases and J by 8 bases, with 14 bases between the two germline ends. Germline CDR1 is MGHRA and CDR2 is YSYEKL. The CDR3 has 15 amino acids. CDR3 region: CASSQEGGRAYEQFF. The CDR3 DNA follows: TGCGCCAGCAGCCAAGAAGGGGGGAGGGCCTATGAGCAGTTCTTC.

In this sample, this clone turned up a few times. The J gene is TRBJ1-3, the V gene TRBV4-3, with 8 bases identical to TRBD1. J gave up 1 base and V 4 bases, and 6 bases lay outside the gene matches. CDR3 length: 16 residues. Looked up from germline, CDR1 is LGHNA and CDR2 is YSLEER. As DNA, the CDR3 is TGCGCCAGCAGCCCGCGACAGGGGTTTTCTGGAAACACCATATATTTT. It yields the protein CASSPRQGFSGNTIYF.

In its sample, this clone was seen a few times. The J gene is TRBJ1-4, the V gene TRBV4-2, with D unclear. The CDR3 totals 18 residues. The V gene's germline CDR1 is LGHNA and CDR2 YNFKEQ. Trimming shortened V by 1 base and J by 3 bases, and 18 bases separated the two germline ends. CDR3 coding DNA: TGTGCCAGCAGCCAAGGGAAACAGAGCCTGATCGCTAATGAAAAACTGTTTTTT. Amino acid sequence: CASSQGKQSLIANEKLFF.

V and J are TRBV7-3 and TRBJ2-7, with D perhaps TRBD1 (5 bases). The ends were cut back, 2 bases at V and 5 bases at J, with 10 bases in the middle. The CDR3 contains 13 residues. Germline V gene lookup returns CDR1 SGHTA and CDR2 FQGTGA. The CDR3 reads CASSLQGRDEQYF. In DNA form, the CDR3 reads TGTGCCAGCAGCTTACAGGGTAGAGACGAGCAGTACTTC.

This clone came up a few times. The V call is TRBV13, the J call TRBJ2-5; TRBD1 matches 7 bases. The J call may be mistaken, given a closer DNA end match to TRBJ2-7. Germline V gives CDR1 PRHDT, CDR2 FYEKMQ (reference sequence). The CDR3 has 14 amino acids. CDR3 DNA: TGTGCCAGCAGCCGACAGGGCGGCGCCTACGAGCAGTACTTC. This codes for CASSRQGGAYEQYF.

CDR3 DNA sequence: TGTGCCAGCGACGGGACAATTAACTATGGCTACACCTTC. Protein sequence: CASDGTINYGYTF. This chain uses TRBV28 with TRBJ1-2, with TRBD1 as a possible D gene (6 bases). This CDR3 spans 13 amino acids. The ends were cut back, 8 bases at V and 1 base at J, with 11 bases in the middle. Germline V gene data show CDR1 as MDHEN and CDR2 as SYDVKM.

V gene TRBV5-1 combines with J gene TRBJ2-1; no definite D call. Per germline, CDR1 SGHRS and CDR2 YFSETQ. The CDR3 sequence is 15 residues long. Trimming took off 2 bases at V and 0 bases at J, with 9 bases between the two ends. The CDR3 loop reads CASSFSSSSYNEQFF. The CDR3 DNA reads as TGCGCCAGCAGCTTTAGCTCGAGCTCCTACAATGAGCAGTTCTTC.

Details on this clone: The same CDR3 is also encoded by other DNA sequences in this sample. V is TRBV5-4 and J is TRBJ2-3; D is uncertain. The CDR3 spans 16 residues. Germline V gene sequence: CDR1 SGHNT, CDR2 YYREEE (reference sequence). V was trimmed by 0 bases and J by 0 bases, leaving 11 bases between them. Here the CDR3 DNA reads TGTGCCAGCAGCTTGGGGAGCAGCGTAAGCACAGATACGCAGTATTTT. Translation gives CASSLGSSVSTDTQYF.

This clone was found a few times. This chain uses TRBV20-1 with TRBJ2-5; D gene ambiguous. Trimming shortened V by 5 bases and J by 5 bases, and 9 bases separated the two germline ends. CDR1 is DFQATT, CDR2 SNEGSKA, per germline (reference sequence). The CDR3 is 11 residues long. In DNA, the CDR3 is TGCAGTGCTTTCTACCCGGAGACCCAGTACTTC. Amino acid sequence: CSAFYPETQYF.

The chain combines TRBV19 with TRBJ1-2; possible D gene TRBD1, 6 bases. The CDR3 has 12 residues. The germline V gene has CDR1 LNHDA and CDR2 SQIVND (reference sequence). Trimming stripped 5 bases from V and 4 bases from J, with 8 bases between. The CDR3, as DNA: TGTGCCAGTAGTGGGGACACCTATGGCTACACCTTC. Translating gives CASSGDTYGYTF.

The rearrangement uses TRBV5-4 and TRBJ2-7, with D maybe TRBD1 (7 bases). The germline V gene encodes CDR1 SGHNT and CDR2 YYREEE (reference sequence). This CDR3 is 11 amino acids long. The germline V and J ends were trimmed by 5 bases and 9 bases, with 12 bases remaining between them. CDR3: CASREGARQYF. The CDR3 DNA is TGTGCCAGCAGGGAGGGGGCGCGGCAGTACTTC.

With regard to this clone: The junction and the germline gene differ at one end; a read error may be behind it. The chain employs TRBV6-5 and TRBJ2-3; 10 nucleotides line up with TRBD2. The V gene's germline CDR1 is MNHEY and CDR2 SVGAGI. CDR3 length: 16 residues. CDR3 protein: CASTYPSGSMTDTQYF. As DNA, the CDR3 is TGTGCCAGCACTTACCCTAGCGGGAGCATGACAGATACGCAGTATTTT.

This clone occurred once. The rearrangement joins TRBV7-2 to TRBJ1-4; D gene unclear. Looked up from germline, CDR1 is SGHTA and CDR2 is FQGNSA. CDR3 length equals 16 residues. Trimming stripped 4 bases from V and 10 bases from J, with 22 bases between. The CDR3 DNA reads as TGTGCCAGCAGCTGGACTATCAAAGGGAATGGTGTAAAACTGTTTTTT. Protein product: CASSWTIKGNGVKLFF.